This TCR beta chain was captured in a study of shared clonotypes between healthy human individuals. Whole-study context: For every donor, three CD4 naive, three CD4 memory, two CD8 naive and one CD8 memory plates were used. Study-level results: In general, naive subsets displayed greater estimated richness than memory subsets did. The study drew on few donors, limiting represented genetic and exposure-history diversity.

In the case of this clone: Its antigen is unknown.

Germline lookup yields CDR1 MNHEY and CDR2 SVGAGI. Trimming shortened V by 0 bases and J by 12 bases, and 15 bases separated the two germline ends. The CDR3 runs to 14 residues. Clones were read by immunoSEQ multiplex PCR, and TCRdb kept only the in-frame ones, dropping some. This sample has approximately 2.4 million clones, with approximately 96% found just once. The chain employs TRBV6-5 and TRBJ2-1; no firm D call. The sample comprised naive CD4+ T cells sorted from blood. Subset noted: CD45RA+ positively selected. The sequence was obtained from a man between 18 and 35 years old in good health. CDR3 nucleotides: TGTGCCAGCAGTTACTCGTTCGGGTCTGCCGGGCAGTTCTTC. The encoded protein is CASSYSFGSAGQFF.